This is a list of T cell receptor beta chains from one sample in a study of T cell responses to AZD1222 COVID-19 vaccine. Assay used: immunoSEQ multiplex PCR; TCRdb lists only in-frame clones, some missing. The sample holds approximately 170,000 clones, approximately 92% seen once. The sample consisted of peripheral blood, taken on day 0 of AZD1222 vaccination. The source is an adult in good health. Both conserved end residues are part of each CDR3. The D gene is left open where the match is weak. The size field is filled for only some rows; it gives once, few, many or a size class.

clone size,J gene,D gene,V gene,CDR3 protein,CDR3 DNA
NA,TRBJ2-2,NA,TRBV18,CASSPPYERTGELFF,TGTGCCAGCTCACCACCCTATGAGAGGACCGGGGAGCTGTTTTTT
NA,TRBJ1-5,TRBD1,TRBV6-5,CASQPLGTVHQPQHF,TGTGCCAGCCAACCTTTAGGGACAGTCCATCAGCCCCAGCATTTT
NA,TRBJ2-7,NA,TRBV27,CASSLSPAPRDTLQYF,TGTGCCAGCAGTTTATCCCCGGCCCCTAGGGACACTTTGCAGTACTTC
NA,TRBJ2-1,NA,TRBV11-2,CASSLDWQGNEQFF,TGTGCCAGCAGCTTAGATTGGCAGGGCAATGAGCAGTTCTTC
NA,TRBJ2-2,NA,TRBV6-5,CASSWDFPGELFF,TGTGCCAGCAGTTGGGATTTCCCCGGGGAGCTGTTTTTT
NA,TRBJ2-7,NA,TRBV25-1,CASSLREVYEQYF,TGTGCCAGCAGCCTCAGGGAGGTCTACGAGCAGTACTTC
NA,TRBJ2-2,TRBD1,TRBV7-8,CASSLTTGSGELFF,TGTGCCAGCAGCTTAACGACAGGGTCCGGGGAGCTGTTTTTT
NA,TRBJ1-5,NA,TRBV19,CASTIRGHQPQHF,TGTGCCAGTACCATCCGGGGTCATCAGCCCCAGCATTTT
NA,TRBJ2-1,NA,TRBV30,CAWNTMSSYNEQFF,TGTGCCTGGAACACGATGAGCTCCTACAATGAGCAGTTCTTC
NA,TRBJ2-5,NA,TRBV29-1,CSVADYQETQYF,TGCAGCGTAGCTGACTACCAAGAGACCCAGTACTTC
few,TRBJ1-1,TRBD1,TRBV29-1,CSVEAGRGRTEAFF,TGCAGCGTTGAAGCTGGCAGGGGGAGAACTGAAGCTTTCTTT
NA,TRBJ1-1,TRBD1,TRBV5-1,CASSFGDSLNTEAFF,TGCGCCAGCAGCTTTGGGGACAGCCTGAACACTGAAGCTTTCTTT
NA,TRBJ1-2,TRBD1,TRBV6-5,CASSYGPGQGYYGYTF,TGTGCCAGCAGTTACGGACCGGGACAGGGGTACTATGGCTACACCTTC
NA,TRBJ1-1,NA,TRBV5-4,CASSWGLRTEAFF,TGTGCCAGCAGCTGGGGTTTAAGGACTGAAGCTTTCTTT
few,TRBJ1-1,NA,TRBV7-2,CASSLRKNRPSEAFF,TGTGCCAGCAGCTTAAGAAAGAACAGACCCTCTGAAGCTTTCTTT
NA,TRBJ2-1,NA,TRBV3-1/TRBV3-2,CASSPAGSRNNEQFF,TGTGCCAGCAGCCCCGCGGGCTCAAGAAACAATGAGCAGTTCTTC
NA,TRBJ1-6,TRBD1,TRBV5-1,CASSYRDSDSPLHF,TGCGCCAGCAGCTACCGGGACAGTGATTCACCCCTCCACTTT